The sample holds many counts of the clone carrying this T cell receptor (beta chain). Its target is not known. This sample was included in a study of naive and memory T cell subsets. General study findings and limits: No ground truth validated the naive and memory repertoire findings.

Both TRBC1 and TRBC2 were covered by a beta constant-region primer of two equimolar oligonucleotides. The cDNA 3' end received a ligated single-stranded oligonucleotide carrying the SP2 primer and a 12-nucleotide UMI. Ligated cDNA was amplified by four rounds of PCR with nested alpha and beta constant-region primers and SP2. MiXCR was run by TCRdb on the UMI-ligation and nested PCR reads, yielding one entry per CDR3 protein. The table has about 90,000 distinct CDR3 sequences, around 7% seen once. CDR1 SGHDT and CDR2 YYEEEE come from the germline V gene. V was clipped by 0 bases and J by 6 bases, with 6 bases between them. The length of the CDR3 is 12 residues. Cells stained for CD3, CD4, CD8, CD45RA, CD27 and viability were sorted into four CD45RA/CD27 subsets.

V is TRBV5-6 and J is TRBJ1-2; D gene unclear. The TCR comes from a human donor in good health. The sequencing sample was made of central memory CD4+ T cells from blood. The CDR3 loop reads CASSLVGHGYTF. In DNA, the CDR3 is TGTGCCAGCAGCTTGGTCGGGCATGGCTACACCTTC. Complete variable domain (other parts from reference TRBV5-6 and TRBJ1-2): DAGVTQSPTHLIKTRGQQVTLRCSPKSGHDTVSWYQQALGQGPQFIFQYYEEEERQRGNFPDRFSGHQFPNYSSELNVNALLLGDSALYLCASSLVGHGYTFGSGTRLTVV.